This TCR beta chain stems from a study of blood T cell repertoires in COVID-19. Study-wide context: The United States, Italy and Spain provided the acute and convalescent COVID-19 samples. PBMCs, B-cell-depleted T cells, or T cells were the source of the cDNA or gDNA that made up the material.

CDR3 length: 14 amino acids. The trim removed 6 bases at V and 5 bases at J, leaving 6 bases unmatched. CDR1 MNHEY and CDR2 SVGEGT come from the germline V gene. How the authors handled the data: It was from reference gene primer amplification that nucleated cell counts were estimated. Some clones are missing from TCRdb's copy, which holds only in-frame ones; the method was immunoSEQ multiplex PCR. That table is the source of V, J and clone size, and D and trimming were worked out from the DNA. Among approximately 100,000 clones listed, about 75% were seen once. The rearrangement links TRBV6-2 or TRBV6-3 to TRBJ2-2; 7 nucleotides match TRBD1. The source material was peripheral blood. This clonotype was obtained from a man older than 75 with acute or convalescent COVID-19. The CDR3, as DNA: TGTGCCAGCAGCCCGGGACAGTTAACCGGGGAGCTGTTTTTT. Translated: CASSPGQLTGELFF.